This T cell receptor beta chain was sequenced during a study of cytomegalovirus exposure and HLA in healthy donors. Study-wide findings and caveats: Reported performance of the classifier showed diagnosis of cytomegalovirus status with high specificity and sensitivity. A later examination showed that TCR association rates differed by HLA locus, with DRB1 most and HLA-C fewest. Later on, an analysis tied approximately 17,000 TCR beta sequences to HLA alleles at 0.05 false discovery rate.

About this clone itself: The antigen remains unidentified.

Healthy individuals who donated bone marrow served as the donors. The PCR had 60 Vbeta and 13 Jbeta primers. Using immunoSEQ multiplex PCR, the repertoire was profiled, and TCRdb retains in-frame clones only, with some absent. The table has about 130,000 clones, roughly 85% seen once; the top ten hold 1% to 1.5%. This CDR3 has 17 residues. The TCR originated in a boy younger than 18 in good health and CMV-seronegative. This sequence joins TRBV1 and TRBJ2-5; the table's D gene call, TRBD2, was not cross checked with the DNA. TRBV1 is termed a pseudogene. Material for sequencing was PBMCs. The CDR3 nucleotides read TGCACCAGCAGCCAAGACGAAAAAGCGGGTGTTCAAGAGACCCAGTACTTC. Protein sequence: CTSSQDEKAGVQETQYF.